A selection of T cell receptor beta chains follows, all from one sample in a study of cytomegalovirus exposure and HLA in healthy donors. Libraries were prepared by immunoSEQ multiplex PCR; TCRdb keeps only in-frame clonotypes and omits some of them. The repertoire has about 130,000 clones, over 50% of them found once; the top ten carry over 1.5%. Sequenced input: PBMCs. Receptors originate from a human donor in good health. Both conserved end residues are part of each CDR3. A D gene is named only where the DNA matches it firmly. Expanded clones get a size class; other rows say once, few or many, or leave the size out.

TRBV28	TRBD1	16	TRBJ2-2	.	TGTGCCAGCAGCCCCTCGGGACAGGGTCTGGGCGGGGAGCTGTTTTTT	CASSPSGQGLGGELFF
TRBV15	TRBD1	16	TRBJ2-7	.	TGTGCCACCAGCCCCCGACAGGGCCTCAGCTCCTACGAGCAGTACTTC	CATSPRQGLSSYEQYF
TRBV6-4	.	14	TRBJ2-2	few	TGTGCCAGCGGGGGGGGGCGCTTCACCGGGGAGCTGTTTTTT	CASGGGRFTGELFF
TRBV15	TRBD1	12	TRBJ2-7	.	TGTGCCACCAGCGGGACAGGGGAAGAGCAGTACTTC	CATSGTGEEQYF
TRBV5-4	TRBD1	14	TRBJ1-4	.	TGTGCCAGCAGCTTGGAAACAGGGGACGAAAAACTGTTTTTT	CASSLETGDEKLFF
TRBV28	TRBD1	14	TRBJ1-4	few	TGTGCCAGCAGTTATCAGGGGGCCGAAGAAAAACTGTTTTTT	CASSYQGAEEKLFF
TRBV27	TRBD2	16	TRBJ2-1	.	TGTGCCAGCAGTCCCAGGCTAGCGGACTCCTACAATGAGCAGTTCTTC	CASSPRLADSYNEQFF
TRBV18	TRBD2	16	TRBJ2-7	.	TGTGCCAGCTCACAGCGACGACTAGCGGGAGTCAATGAGCAGCTCTTC	CASSQRRLAGVNEQLF
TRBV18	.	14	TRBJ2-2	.	TGTGCCAGCTCACCGGAGGGAATCACCGGGGAGCTGTTTTTT	CASSPEGITGELFF
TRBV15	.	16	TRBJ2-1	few	TGTGCCACCAGCAGAGTGGGGGGGGCTTGGGACAATGAGCAGTTCTTC	CATSRVGGAWDNEQFF
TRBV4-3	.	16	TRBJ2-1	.	TGCGCCAGCAGCCAAGAGGGGGGTCCCACGTACAATGAGCAGTTCTTC	CASSQEGGPTYNEQFF
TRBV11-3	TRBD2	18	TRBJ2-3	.	TGTGCCAGCAGCAGCTTAGCGGGAGGGCCGGAAAGCACAGATACGCAGTATTTT	CASSSLAGGPESTDTQYF
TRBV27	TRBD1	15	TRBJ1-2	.	TGTGCCAGCAGTTTAGGGACAGGGGTAGGCTATGGCTACACCTTC	CASSLGTGVGYGYTF
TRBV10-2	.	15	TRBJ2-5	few	TGCGCCAGCAGTGAGTCGACTCGGGGTGAAGAGACCCAGTACTTC	CASSESTRGEETQYF
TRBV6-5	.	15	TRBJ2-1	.	TGTGCCAGCAAAGAGGGTATGAGCTCCTACAATGAGCAGTTCTTC	CASKEGMSSYNEQFF
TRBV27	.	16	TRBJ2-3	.	TGTGCCAGCAGTTCCCGCCTCAGATGGAGCACAGATACGCAGTATTTT	CASSSRLRWSTDTQYF
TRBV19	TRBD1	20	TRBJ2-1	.	TGTGCCAGTAGTGAAACCGGGACAGGGGCGCCTCGGGCCCTCGACAATGAGCAGTTCTTC	CASSETGTGAPRALDNEQFF